The clone carrying this T cell receptor beta chain was counted at least ten times. Antigen: not known. TCRdb redid the calling of the RACE reads with MiXCR, one entry per CDR3 protein. The sample records more than 80,000 distinct CDR3 sequences, 8.5% to 12% being singletons. The data originate from a study of human T cells and chemical hapten exposure. Study-wide results and caveats: Counts of expanded TCRs (at PT1) showed a positive correlation with patch test score.

Documented time point: patch test 2, 6 weeks after DPC sensitization. As to treatment: therapeutic diphenylcyclopropenone sensitization with weekly scalp DPC. Every donor had alopecia and was 18 to 70 years old; all were suitable for DPC. Sequencing was performed on whole blood, taken in connection with sensitization to the hapten diphenylcyclopropenone (DPC). The TCR comes from a woman aged 45-65 years with alopecia areata. Some clones in this sample may be carry-over from other donors' samples.

CDR3 sequence: CASSQRTGRRETQYF. The CDR3 coding sequence is TGTGCCAGCAGCCAGCGAACGGGGCGAAGGGAGACCCAGTACTTC. The rearrangement uses TRBV7-2 and TRBJ2-5, with D possibly called TRBD1 or TRBD2 (5 bases each). The CDR3 consists of 15 residues. The germline V gene has CDR1 SGHTA and CDR2 FQGNSA. Trimming took 5 bases from V and 5 from J, leaving 18 bases between them. The variable domain in full, with the rest retrieved from reference TRBV7-2 and TRBJ2-5, is GAGVSQSPSNKVTEKGKDVELRCDPISGHTALYWYRQSLGQGLEFLIYFQGNSAPDKSGLPSDRFSAERTGGSVSTLTIQRTQQEDSAVYLCASSQRTGRRETQYFGPGTRLLVL.